The 18 T cell receptor beta chains below all came from one sample that was sequenced in a study of beta chain features in type 1 diabetes. Expressed TCRB transcripts were sequenced, since all the RNA that had been isolated was reverse transcribed. Generated by immunoSEQ multiplex PCR, the TCRdb table keeps only in-frame clones and is missing some. The sample includes around 280,000 clones, approximately 8.1% of them seen just once. The sequenced material came from central memory CD4+ T cells from blood. All receptors derive from a woman under 30 in good health.

This clone occurred a few times. In the same sample, other DNA sequences code for this CDR3. The chain uses TRBV4-3 and TRBJ1-5, with D possibly being TRBD1 (5 bases). Trimming shortened V by 1 base and J by 7 bases, and 8 bases separated the two germline ends. CDR1 LGHNA and CDR2 YSLEER come from the germline V gene. The CDR3 is 13 residues long. The CDR3 loop is CASSQVRGQPQHF. CDR3 nucleotides: TGCGCCAGCAGCCAAGTACGGGGGCAGCCCCAGCATTTT.

This clone occurred a few times. The chain links TRBV29-1 to TRBJ1-1; D uncertain. Per the germline V gene, CDR1 is SQVTM and CDR2 is ANQGSEA. V lost 1 base to trimming and J lost 0 bases, with 6 bases between them. The CDR3 contains 13 residues. The CDR3 DNA reads as TGCAGCGTTGAAGCCAGCATGAACACTGAAGCTTTCTTT. This sequence encodes CSVEASMNTEAFF.

This clone was observed a few times. The rearrangement uses TRBV9 and TRBJ2-1; 9 nucleotides agree with TRBD2. The germline V gene has CDR1 SGDLS and CDR2 YYNGEE. The CDR3 loop spans 15 amino acids. V was clipped by 0 bases and J by 8 bases; unmatched bases: 6. The CDR3 nucleotides are TGTGCCAGCAGCGTAGGGTTTAGCGGGAGTTATGAGCAGTTCTTC. Translated, it gives CASSVGFSGSYEQFF.

The chain couples TRBV9 to TRBJ2-1; D is unclear. With 6 bases removed from V and 1 base from J, the gap between germline ends came to 11 bases. The CDR3 contains 14 residues. Germline CDR1 reads SGDLS; CDR2 reads YYNGEE. The DNA of the CDR3 is TGTGCCAGCACCGCACTGGTATCCTACAATGAGCAGTTCTTC. Translated: CASTALVSYNEQFF.

This chain joins TRBV27 and TRBJ1-6; D remains ambiguous. V lost 3 bases, J lost 10 bases, and 13 bases lay in between. The germline V gene encodes CDR1 MNHEY and CDR2 SMNVEV (reference sequence). CDR3 length equals 14 residues. The CDR3 DNA reads as TGTGCCAGCAGTTTCCCAAGCCTAGGCTCACCCCTCCACTTT. Protein sequence: CASSFPSLGSPLHF.

The chain couples TRBV6-1 to TRBJ1-5; 8 nucleotides match TRBD1. In germline, CDR1 is MNHNS, CDR2 SASEGT. The CDR3 loop spans 13 amino acids. V was clipped by 6 bases and J by 5 bases; unmatched bases: 3. CDR3 sequence: CASRVTGDQPQHF. For the CDR3, the DNA is TGTGCCAGCAGAGTGACAGGGGATCAGCCCCAGCATTTT.

CDR3 sequence (DNA): TGTGCCAGCAGTTACAACGGGGGAAGCACTGAAGCTTTCTTT. Protein sequence: CASSYNGGSTEAFF. This chain uses TRBV6-6 with TRBJ1-1, with D tentatively TRBD1 (5 bases). Trimming shortened V by 2 bases and J by 4 bases, and 11 bases separated the two germline ends. Germline V gene data show CDR1 as MNHNY and CDR2 as SVGAGI (reference sequence). This CDR3 contains 14 residues.

The CDR3 DNA follows: TGTGCCTGGAGCCTCGGACGGAAAAACATTCAGTACTTC. As protein: CAWSLGRKNIQYF. This rearrangement joins TRBV30 to TRBJ2-4; D gene unclear. The CDR3 totals 13 residues. Between the trimmed V and J ends, which lost 3 bases and 4 bases, there was a span of 10 bases. Germline V gene sequence: CDR1 GTSNPN, CDR2 SVGIG (reference sequence). The full variable domain, rest sourced from reference TRBV30 and TRBJ2-4, is SQTIHQWPATLVQPVGSPLSLECTVEGTSNPNLYWYRQAAGRGLQLLFYSVGIGQISSEVPQNLSASRPQDRQFILSSKKLLLSDSGFYLCAWSLGRKNIQYFGAGTRLSVL.

Ten or more counts support this clone. This chain connects TRBV5-1 to TRBJ2-3; D gene uncertain. The CDR3 has 13 amino acids. V lost 1 base, J lost 2 bases, and 5 bases lay in between. Germline lookup yields CDR1 SGHRS and CDR2 YFSETQ. The CDR3 region is CASSLFVTDTQYF. The CDR3 DNA reads as TGCGCCAGCAGCTTGTTCGTCACAGATACGCAGTATTTT.

This clone has only a few counts. The gene calls are TRBV7-9 and TRBJ1-1; no clear D. V was cut by 5 bases and J by 6 bases, with 10 bases left in between. CDR3 size: 12 residues. CDR1 is SEHNR, CDR2 FQNEAQ, per germline (reference sequence). The CDR3 bases are TGTGCCAGCAGCCTAGAGAGTGCTGAAGCTTTCTTT. Protein: CASSLESAEAFF.

This chain connects TRBV9 to TRBJ2-3, with 7 bases aligning to TRBD2. Germline CDR1 SGDLS, CDR2 YYNGEE. The CDR3 covers 16 residues. V gave up 4 bases and J gave up 3 bases; unmatched junction bases: 11. CDR3 sequence reads: CASSSLAAGITDTQYF. The CDR3 DNA follows: TGTGCCAGCAGCTCCCTCGCAGCGGGGATAACAGATACGCAGTATTTT. The full variable domain, rest sourced from reference TRBV9 and TRBJ2-3, is DSGVTQTPKHLITATGQRVTLRCSPRSGDLSVYWYQQSLDQGLQFLIQYYNGEERAKGNILERFSAQQFPDLHSELNLSSLELGDSALYFCASSSLAAGITDTQYFGPGTRLTVL.

The rearrangement uses TRBV7-2 and TRBJ1-5; D gene unclear. This CDR3 region has 14 residues. The germline V gene has CDR1 SGHTA and CDR2 FQGNSA. Trimming left V 0 bases short and J 0 bases short, with 3 bases between. In nucleotides, the CDR3 is TGTGCCAGCAGCTTAGCGCATAGCAATCAGCCCCAGCATTTT. Translation gives CASSLAHSNQPQHF.

The CDR3 loop reads CASSQDGEGFSTPAQYF. CDR3 DNA: TGCGCCAGCAGCCAAGATGGGGAGGGCTTTAGTACCCCTGCGCAGTATTTT. The rearrangement links TRBV4-3 to TRBJ2-3; 7 bases are shared with TRBD2. The J segment lost 10 bases and the V segment lost 0 bases, leaving 16 bases of the junction unmatched. Per germline, CDR1 LGHNA and CDR2 YSLEER. The CDR3 covers 17 residues.

This clone has at least ten counts. The chain carries TRBV23-1 and TRBJ2-1; D is possibly TRBD1 (5 bases). TRBV23-1 is identified as an open reading frame with a role that is uncertain. The CDR3 is 16 amino acids. V lost 2 bases and J 4 bases, leaving 15 bases between the germline ends. The CDR3 DNA is TGCGCCAGCAGTCAAGATTCGCAGGGAACATACAATGAGCAGTTCTTC. Protein: CASSQDSQGTYNEQFF.

The V call is TRBV7-3, the J call TRBJ2-1, with 8 nucleotides matching TRBD1. With 5 bases clipped from V and 7 bases from J, the junction kept 7 bases outside the gene matches. The CDR3 spans 14 residues. Germline V gene sequence: CDR1 SGHTA, CDR2 FQGTGA. The CDR3 spells CASSPGQDWNEQFF. CDR3 coding DNA: TGTGCCAGCAGCCCGGGACAGGATTGGAATGAGCAGTTCTTC.

V gene TRBV4-2 combines with J gene TRBJ2-3, with D possibly TRBD1 on 5 matching bases. V lost 4 bases, J lost 2 bases, and 16 bases lay in between. Germline lookup yields CDR1 LGHNA and CDR2 YNFKEQ. CDR3 size: 16 residues. The CDR3, as DNA: TGTGCCAGCAGCCCGAGAGCCTCAGGGAACACAGATACGCAGTATTTT. The encoded protein is CASSPRASGNTDTQYF.

This clone was found many times. The chain recombines TRBV9 with TRBJ2-3, with 9 nucleotides matching TRBD2. CDR3 length: 15 amino acids. With V trimmed by 2 bases and J by 5 bases, 6 bases remained unmatched. The V gene's germline CDR1 is SGDLS and CDR2 YYNGEE. In nucleotides, the CDR3 is TGTGCCAGCAGCGTGCGCGGGGGGGCCTTAGATACGCAGTATTTT. This gives the protein CASSVRGGALDTQYF.

This clone was observed at least ten times. This chain joins TRBV9 and TRBJ2-1; D uncertain. Germline V gene data show CDR1 as SGDLS and CDR2 as YYNGEE. The CDR3 length is 18 residues. Deletions cut 0 bases from V and 0 bases from J, with 16 bases between. The CDR3: CASSVDYPLTASYNEQFF. The CDR3 DNA reads TGTGCCAGCAGCGTAGACTACCCGCTGACCGCCTCCTACAATGAGCAGTTCTTC.